This T cell receptor (beta chain) was found in a study of T cells after yellow fever vaccination. Whole-study findings and limits: A large majority of primary-vaccination clones showed up again after the booster (96% CD4, 75% to 90% CD8). It was a small share of clonotypes that appeared in both CD4 and CD8 compartments.

About this clonotype: Its antigen is undetermined.

As TCR cDNA was made by 5'RACE template switching, a universal primer site and UMIs were added. Each CDR3 protein gets one entry after TCRdb re-called the 5' RACE reads with MiXCR. The profile covers around 340,000 distinct CDR3 sequences, with roughly 9.4% appearing a single time and 18% taken by the ten largest. The CDR3 loop spans 12 amino acids. V lost 3 bases and J 7 bases, leaving 9 bases between the germline ends. The source of this sequence is a man aged 18 to 30 who received the YFV17D yellow fever vaccine. The sample was PBMCs, taken on the day of the first yellow fever vaccination. This chain uses TRBV12-3 or TRBV12-4 with TRBJ1-2, with a tentative D call TRBD1 (5 bases). The CDR3 nucleotides are TGTGCCAGCAGTTTCTCAGGGTCTGGCTACACCTTC. This codes for CASSFSGSGYTF.